This TCR beta chain comes out of a study of blood T cell repertoires in COVID-19 (dated by TCRdb to 2020 to 2021). For context, the study as a whole: Samples covering the acute and convalescent phases of COVID-19 were provided by collaborators in the United States, Italy and Spain. The prospective study material was composed of cDNA or gDNA derived from T cells, B-cell-depleted T cells, or PBMCs. The dataset comprised deeply sampled blood TCRbeta repertoires from subjects exposed to, actively infected with, or recovered from COVID-19. A freely available public database, intended as a resource for researchers studying the immune response to SARS-CoV-2, is where the repertoires were released. Samples were obtained from the ongoing ImmuneRACE study (first 160 participants) and from about 1,300 subjects provided by 6 global collaborators. The sample metadata nearly always contained a de-identified subject ID, COVID-19 status, age in years and sex. Where available, HLA class I and class II types were taken from metadata supplied by the sample provider and were not determined by assay-based typing.

CDR1 LNHDA and CDR2 SQIVND were looked up in the germline V gene (reference sequence). V lost 6 bases and J lost 3 bases; the stretch between them is 18 bases long. There are 15 amino acids in the CDR3, from cysteine to phenylalanine inclusive. Of the read, only the CDR3 DNA is kept; its 45 bases are in frame from base 1. A second Seattle source provided samples from volunteer blood donors who had recovered from COVID-19. The collaborating institutions used their own protocols to collect whole blood in K2EDTA tubes. Collaborator samples were shipped for TCRbeta analysis as frozen whole blood, isolated PBMCs, or DNA extracted from either sample type. Study-wide conclusions, independent of this receptor: The amount of clinical and demographic metadata varied by source and participant and was provided uncurated.

TCRbeta CDR3 regions were amplified from genomic DNA using the immunoSEQ Assay, a bias-controlled multiplex PCR. The authors' analysis ran thus. Within the assay, amplification of reference gene primers was used to estimate how many nucleated cells each sample contained. To quantify the absolute abundance of each unique TCRbeta CDR3 rearrangement, sequence reads were collapsed and filtered. For each sample, productive Simpson clonality was calculated as the square root of Simpson's diversity index across productive rearrangements. Drawn from immuneACCESS, this table holds only the in-frame rearrangements with V and J called that TCRdb kept. Clones are partly lost; checked studies trace under half to an unresolved V gene and leave the rest unexplained. The V and J calls and clone size are taken from that table; D and trimming were inferred from the DNA. The sample table holds about 240,000 clones, of which about 90% were seen once. The ten biggest clones cover approximately 7.5% of the sample.

This clone appeared a few times. Which antigen it targets is not known. The input lacks base qualities; no much larger clone sits a single base away. The receptor comes from a man aged 55 to 69 who had recovered from COVID-19. The source material was peripheral blood. The chain joins TRBV19 to TRBJ2-7; the D gene is possibly TRBD1, with 6 bases matching. The DNA sequence is given as TGTGCCAGTAGGACCACAGGGAGCGCTCGCTACGAGCAGTACTTC. This sequence encodes CASRTTGSARYEQYF.